The subject of this entry is one T cell receptor (beta chain). Its specificity is not known. Using immunoSEQ multiplex PCR, the repertoire was profiled, and TCRdb retains in-frame clones only, with some absent. The sample includes 17,000 or so clones, 85% to 90% seen only once; the top ten take around 3%. The sample originates from a study of T cell clonotyping in hematopoietic cell transplantation. General observations from the study: Higher Inverse Simpson Index values in graft donor and pretransplant recipient predicted broader posttransplant TCR diversity. At the given depth, recipient repertoires were over 95% de novo clonotypes. CD4 and CD8 repertoire contributions could not be separated without sorting. Pathologically expanded recipient clonotypes increased progressively from day 30 to day 180 as diversity fell.

The CDR3 has 13 residues. The germline CDR1 and CDR2 sequences are SQVTM and ANQGSEA. V lost 8 bases to trimming and J lost 5 bases, with 17 bases between them. The receptor was derived from a man aged 50-59 years in good health. Some clones in this sample may be carry-over from other donors' samples. Sequences were obtained from peripheral blood mononuclear cells. The chain combines TRBV29-1 with TRBJ2-3, with D maybe TRBD1 (5 bases). The chain's CDR3 is CSSRAVMGDTQYF. The CDR3 DNA sequence: TGCAGCTCCAGGGCGGTCATGGGAGATACGCAGTATTTT.